This is a list of T cell receptor beta chains from one sample in a study of cytomegalovirus exposure and HLA in healthy donors. The protocol was immunoSEQ multiplex PCR, while the TCRdb copy is restricted to in-frame clones and leaves out a portion. The sample yields 150,000 to 200,000 clones, around 82% seen once. Sequenced: PBMCs. These receptors all come from a man under 40 in good health and CMV-seropositive. Both conserved end residues are part of each CDR3. D genes are given only for firm matches. Part of the rows lack a size; the others show once, few, many or a class for expanded clones.

d_call j_call v_call cdr3_length clone_size cdr3_aa cdr3_nt
TRBD2 TRBJ2-3 TRBV10-3 15 NA CAIRGGGIPTDTQYF TGTGCCATCCGGGGGGGCGGGATCCCCACAGATACGCAGTATTTT
NA TRBJ2-1 TRBV21-1 18 NA CASSKGTSGGAPHNEQFF TGTGCCAGCAGCAAAGGGACTAGCGGGGGGGCCCCACACAATGAGCAGTTCTTC
TRBD1 TRBJ2-3 TRBV5-1 14 NA CASSTRTGSDTQYF TGCGCCAGCAGCACCAGGACAGGGTCGGATACGCAGTATTTT
NA TRBJ1-1 TRBV15 15 NA CATSRVGVLITEAFF TGTGCCACCAGCCGAGTAGGGGTGTTGATTACTGAAGCTTTCTTT
NA TRBJ2-5 TRBV28 14 NA CASSSYRDQETQYF TGTGCCAGCAGTTCATACAGGGACCAAGAGACCCAGTACTTC
NA TRBJ1-1 TRBV9 13 NA CASSDSGNTEAFF TGTGCCAGCTCCGACAGTGGTAACACTGAAGCTTTCTTT
TRBD1 TRBJ2-7 TRBV2 13 NA CASSRQGDYEQYF TGTGCCAGCAGCCGACAGGGTGACTACGAGCAGTACTTC
TRBD1 TRBJ1-5 TRBV15 15 NA CATSSLGQGARPQHF TGTGCCACCAGCAGTTTAGGACAGGGGGCAAGGCCCCAGCATTTT
TRBD1 TRBJ2-7 TRBV6-4 14 once CASTEPIRGREQYF TGTGCCAGCACCGAGCCCATCAGGGGGCGCGAGCAGTACTTC
NA TRBJ1-5 TRBV9 15 NA CASSVGGGSLQPQHF TGTGCCAGCAGCGTAGGAGGAGGGTCTCTCCAGCCCCAGCATTTT
NA TRBJ2-3 TRBV7-2 15 NA CASSFGPGGTDTQYF TGTGCCAGCAGCTTCGGCCCGGGGGGCACAGATACGCAGTATTTT
NA TRBJ1-1 TRBV19 15 NA CASSIGKGRGTEAFF TGTGCCAGTAGTATAGGTAAGGGGCGTGGAACTGAAGCTTTCTTT
NA TRBJ2-7 TRBV5-4 13 NA CASSLGSSYEQYF TGTGCCAGCAGCTTAGGGAGCTCCTACGAGCAGTACTTC
TRBD2 TRBJ2-1 TRBV5-1 15 NA CASSFLAGPRNEQFF TGCGCCAGCAGCTTCCTAGCGGGCCCCAGGAATGAGCAGTTCTTC
NA TRBJ1-1 TRBV6-4 12 NA CASNGANTEAFF TGTGCCAGCAATGGGGCTAACACTGAAGCTTTCTTT